Below, 32 T cell receptor beta chains from the same sample are listed, as sequenced in a study of cytomegalovirus exposure and HLA in healthy donors. Primers for the PCR totalled 60 Vbeta and 13 Jbeta. Profiling relied on immunoSEQ multiplex PCR, and the TCRdb table lists in-frame clones only, not all of them. The sample lists some 150,000 clones; over 60% were seen once. Sequenced input: PBMCs. The receptors stem from a woman under 40 in good health and CMV-seronegative.

The V call is TRBV4-1, the J call TRBJ2-7; a weak D match, TRBD1 (6 bases). Trimming cost V 2 bases and J 5 bases, with 10 bases left between them. CDR1 and CDR2 from the germline V gene are MGHRA and YSYEKL. The CDR3 consists of 13 residues. The CDR3 is CASSQREGDEQYF. Here the CDR3 DNA reads TGCGCCAGCAGCCAACGAGAGGGGGACGAGCAGTACTTC.

V is TRBV2 and J is TRBJ2-3, with D possibly being TRBD1 (5 bases). Germline CDR1 is SNHLY and CDR2 is FYNNEI. This CDR3 comprises 14 residues. Deletions cut 4 bases from V and 6 bases from J, with 14 bases between. CDR3 sequence (DNA): TGTGCCAGCAGTGTCCAGGGTGTTAGGGATACGCAGTATTTT. This translates into CASSVQGVRDTQYF.

This clone was detected a few times. The J gene is TRBJ2-7, the V gene TRBV5-6, with TRBD2 as a possible D gene (5 bases). Germline CDR1 SGHDT, CDR2 YYEEEE. The CDR3 loop spans 13 amino acids. With 3 bases removed from V and 1 base from J, the gap between germline ends came to 8 bases. In DNA form, the CDR3 reads TGTGCCAGCAGCTGGGGAGCTTCCTACGAGCAGTACTTC. It is translated as CASSWGASYEQYF.

This chain joins TRBV30 and TRBJ1-2; a weak D match, TRBD1 (5 bases). V lost 1 base, J lost 1 base, and 10 bases lay in between. Germline V lookup: CDR1 GTSNPN, CDR2 SVGIG (reference sequence). This CDR3 comprises 14 residues. In nucleotides, the CDR3 is TGTGCCTGGAGTGCGACAGCCATTAACTATGGCTACACCTTC. The encoded protein is CAWSATAINYGYTF.

This clone has a handful of counts. V and J are TRBV9 and TRBJ2-1; a possible D gene is TRBD2 (5 bases). This CDR3 region has 15 residues. V shed 4 bases and J shed 9 bases, with 20 bases lying between them. The V gene's germline CDR1 is SGDLS and CDR2 YYNGEE. This CDR3 is CASSPTGDYRGEQFF. As DNA, the CDR3 is TGTGCCAGCAGCCCGACTGGCGACTATCGGGGTGAGCAGTTCTTC.

V is TRBV7-9 and J is TRBJ1-1; D possibly corresponds to TRBD1 (5 bases). Germline CDR1 and CDR2: SEHNR and FQNEAQ (reference sequence). The CDR3 has 11 residues. V was pared by 5 bases and J by 10 bases, with 11 bases between. The CDR3 coding sequence is TGTGCCAGCAGCCCTAGCGGGGGAGCTTTCTTT. It specifies CASSPSGGAFF.

V usage is TRBV5-4 and J usage is TRBJ2-3; 15 nucleotides match TRBD2. V lost 3 bases and J lost 6; bases outside the gene matches: 5. CDR1 and CDR2 (germline): SGHNT, YYREEE (reference sequence). CDR3 length: 16 residues. The DNA of the CDR3 is TGTGCCAGCAGCTCAGGACTAGCGGGAGGGGAGGATACGCAGTATTTT. Amino acids: CASSSGLAGGEDTQYF.

This rearrangement joins TRBV7-3 to TRBJ2-5; possibly TRBD1 for D (7 bases). Germline V CDR1 and CDR2: SGHTA, FQGTGA. The CDR3 extends over 15 amino acids. V lost 1 base and J 5 bases, leaving 14 bases between the germline ends. The CDR3 DNA reads TGTGCCAGCAGCTTAATAGGAGGGGGCGTCGAGACCCAGTACTTC. The encoded protein is CASSLIGGGVETQYF.

This clone was counted only a few times. The chain couples TRBV6-4 to TRBJ2-1; 7 bases agree with TRBD1. CDR3 length equals 15 residues. CDR1 MRHNA and CDR2 SNTAGT come from the germline V gene. With V trimmed by 5 bases and J by 12 bases, 16 bases remained unmatched. The CDR3, as DNA: TGTGCCAGCAGTTTGGCGCAGGGGCAGGGGGATAGGCAGTTCTTC. Its protein is CASSLAQGQGDRQFF.

The rearrangement links TRBV2 to TRBJ2-7, with D possibly TRBD1 on 6 matching bases. The CDR3 spans 12 residues. V lost 7 bases and J 4 bases, leaving 11 bases between the germline ends. Per germline, CDR1 SNHLY and CDR2 FYNNEI. The CDR3, as DNA: TGTGCCAGCACGAGGCAGGGGTACGAGCAGTACTTC. Its translation: CASTRQGYEQYF.

The rearrangement links TRBV23-1 to TRBJ2-1; 7 nucleotides agree with TRBD1. TRBV23-1 is designated an ORF whose function remains uncertain. The CDR3 has 15 residues. The trim removed 3 bases at V and 6 bases at J, leaving 8 bases unmatched. This CDR3 reads CASSQASSGGNEQFF. For the CDR3, the DNA is TGCGCCAGCAGTCAGGCCTCCTCAGGGGGCAATGAGCAGTTCTTC.

This clone has only a few counts. The V call is TRBV7-2, the J call TRBJ2-5, with D possibly matching TRBD1 (5 bases). Germline CDR1 and CDR2: SGHTA and FQGNSA. This CDR3 is built from 13 residues. Trimming took 2 bases from V and 3 from J, leaving 7 bases between them. CDR3 nucleotides: TGTGCCAGCAGCTTACGCAGGGAAGAGACCCAGTACTTC. It is translated as CASSLRREETQYF.

This rearrangement joins TRBV27 to TRBJ2-1; no clear D gene. The CDR3 loop spans 12 amino acids. Trimming left V 5 bases short and J 2 bases short, with 4 bases between. Germline V gene data show CDR1 as MNHEY and CDR2 as SMNVEV (reference sequence). The DNA of the CDR3 is TGTGCCAGCAGTCGTACCTACAATGAGCAGTTCTTC. Its protein product is CASSRTYNEQFF.

The J gene is TRBJ2-1, the V gene TRBV5-4; D is perhaps TRBD2 (6 bases). CDR1 and CDR2 from the germline V gene are SGHNT and YYREEE (reference sequence). This CDR3 has 15 amino acids. V dropped 5 bases and J dropped 3 bases, with 15 bases sitting between them. The CDR3 nucleotides read TGTGCCAGCAGTGATACGGGACTTCGCTACAATGAGCAGTTCTTC. Encoded protein: CASSDTGLRYNEQFF.

This chain links TRBV7-9 with TRBJ2-7; a weak D match, TRBD2 (7 bases). Trimming left V 0 bases short and J 3 bases short, with 18 bases between. The CDR3 contains 17 residues. The germline V gene encodes CDR1 SEHNR and CDR2 FQNEAQ (reference sequence). CDR3 bases: TGTGCCAGCAGCTTAGCACCGGGCGGGGGCTCGATCTACGAGCAGTACTTC. This codes for CASSLAPGGGSIYEQYF.

V usage is TRBV6-4 and J usage is TRBJ2-2, with 8 bases aligning to TRBD1. J lost 0 bases, V lost 6 bases, and 3 bases had no gene match. Germline V CDR1 and CDR2: MRHNA, SNTAGT. This CDR3 spans 15 amino acids. CDR3 DNA: TGTGCCAGCAGCAGGGGGCCCGCGAACACCGGGGAGCTGTTTTTT. As protein: CASSRGPANTGELFF.

With regard to this clone: Other DNA sequences within the sample encode an identical CDR3. This rearrangement joins TRBV5-1 to TRBJ1-1, with D perhaps matching TRBD1 (6 bases). There are 14 residues in the CDR3. From germline, CDR1 is SGHRS and CDR2 YFSETQ. Trimming took 0 bases from V and 1 from J, leaving 7 bases between them. CDR3 amino acids: CASSLVTGNTEAFF. The CDR3 DNA follows: TGCGCCAGCAGCTTGGTGACAGGGAACACTGAAGCTTTCTTT.

V usage is TRBV27 and J usage is TRBJ2-3, with TRBD2 matching over 8 bases. CDR1 is MNHEY, CDR2 SMNVEV, per germline (reference sequence). V dropped 3 bases and J dropped 5; count of bases not matched to a gene: 7. The length of the CDR3 is 15 residues. The CDR3 nucleotides read TGTGCCAGCAGTTTCCTAGCCAGCGGGGGAGATACGCAGTATTTT. Amino acids: CASSFLASGGDTQYF.

The chain joins TRBV27 to TRBJ2-2; 7 bases align to TRBD2. CDR1 MNHEY and CDR2 SMNVEV come from the germline V gene (reference sequence). V trimming: 1 base; J trimming: 7 bases; junction bases outside the gene matches: 6. CDR3 length equals 15 residues. The CDR3 sequence: CASSLYLAAGGELFF. The DNA of the CDR3 is TGTGCCAGCAGTTTATACCTAGCGGCGGGCGGGGAGCTGTTTTTT.

The chain carries TRBV4-2 and TRBJ2-3, with 12 bases aligning to TRBD2. Trimming took 4 bases from V and 4 from J; bases not matched to a gene: 3. This CDR3 contains 15 residues. CDR1 LGHNA and CDR2 YNFKEQ come from the germline V gene. The CDR3 loop is CASSLGLAGSDTQYF. CDR3 sequence (DNA): TGTGCCAGCAGCCTTGGACTAGCGGGGTCAGATACGCAGTATTTT.

This chain links TRBV6-6 with TRBJ2-2; the D gene is possibly TRBD2 (6 bases). Trimming took off 5 bases at V and 4 bases at J, with 17 bases between the two ends. The length of the CDR3 is 16 residues. CDR1 is MNHNY and CDR2 is SVGAGI in the germline V gene (reference sequence). CDR3 sequence reads: CASSPRGRGGTGELFF. CDR3 bases: TGTGCCAGCAGTCCAAGGGGTAGGGGAGGCACCGGGGAGCTGTTTTTT.

This chain joins TRBV6-5 and TRBJ1-1; TRBD1 might be the D (6 bases). This CDR3 is built from 15 residues. With 7 bases removed from V and 4 bases from J, the gap between germline ends came to 19 bases. Germline lookup yields CDR1 MNHEY and CDR2 SVGAGI. The CDR3 here is CASTPGHQTGTEAFF. CDR3 nucleotides: TGTGCCAGCACACCGGGACATCAAACGGGCACTGAAGCTTTCTTT.

The chain joins TRBV4-2 to TRBJ2-3, with 9 bases aligning to TRBD2. The trim removed 0 bases at V and 5 bases at J, leaving 6 bases unmatched. CDR3 length: 16 amino acids. The germline gives CDR1 LGHNA, CDR2 YNFKEQ. The CDR3 nucleotides read TGTGCCAGCAGCCAAGATGGAATAGCGGGAGAAGATACGCAGTATTTT. Amino acids: CASSQDGIAGEDTQYF.

This chain connects TRBV28 to TRBJ2-3, with TRBD2 matching 9 bases. J gave up 1 base and V 7 bases, and 3 bases lay outside the gene matches. CDR1 MDHEN and CDR2 SYDVKM come from the germline V gene. The CDR3 totals 14 residues. The CDR3 reads CASTPSGGTDTQYF. The CDR3 DNA reads TGTGCCAGCACTCCTAGCGGGGGCACAGATACGCAGTATTTT.

The genes are TRBV18 and TRBJ2-7, with 12 bases fitting TRBD2. The CDR3 contains 16 residues. CDR1 is KGHSH, CDR2 LQKENI, per germline. Losses at the gene ends were 4 bases for V and 3 bases for J; bases not matched to a gene: 7. CDR3 sequence: CASSRATSGGHYEQYF. The CDR3 coding sequence is TGTGCCAGCTCACGAGCTACTAGCGGGGGGCACTACGAGCAGTACTTC.

V and J are TRBV7-3 and TRBJ2-1; 8 bases align to TRBD2. CDR3 length: 15 residues. Germline loops: CDR1 SGHTA, CDR2 FQGTGA. Trimming removed 2 bases from V and 2 bases from J; junction bases left unmatched: 2. CDR3 bases: TGTGCCAGCAGCTTAGGGACTAGTCCCTACAATGAGCAGTTCTTC. Its protein is CASSLGTSPYNEQFF.

The V and J genes are TRBV27 and TRBJ2-5; possible D gene TRBD2, 5 bases. The V end lost 3 bases, the J end lost 4 bases, and 12 bases lay between the germline ends. Germline V lookup: CDR1 MNHEY, CDR2 SMNVEV (reference sequence). The CDR3 has 14 amino acids. CDR3 sequence: CASSLGARPETQYF. The DNA for the CDR3 is TGTGCCAGCAGTTTGGGAGCACGTCCAGAGACCCAGTACTTC.

The sample holds one count of this clone. V and J are TRBV6-6 and TRBJ1-5; D is possibly TRBD1 (6 bases). The CDR3 loop spans 16 amino acids. Germline assignment: CDR1 MNHNY and CDR2 SVGAGI (reference sequence). V was cut by 0 bases and J by 0 bases, with 9 bases left in between. The CDR3 region has the DNA TGTGCCAGCAGTTACTCCGGGACATATAGCAATCAGCCCCAGCATTTT. This encodes CASSYSGTYSNQPQHF.

The chain links TRBV5-6 to TRBJ2-7; 10 bases are a match to TRBD1. Trimming removed 4 bases from V and 7 bases from J; junction bases left unmatched: 5. Germline CDR1 is SGHDT and CDR2 is YYEEEE. The CDR3 is 13 residues long. CDR3 bases: TGTGCCAGCAGCCGGGACAGGGGACGGGAGCAGTACTTC. As protein: CASSRDRGREQYF.

The rearrangement uses TRBV5-4 and TRBJ2-3; D is ambiguous. Between the trimmed V and J ends, which lost 1 base and 10 bases, there was a span of 10 bases. The CDR3 is 12 residues long. Germline-derived CDR1 and CDR2 are SGHNT and YYREEE (reference sequence). CDR3 loop: CASSLFAGSQYF. The CDR3 region has the DNA TGTGCCAGCAGCTTGTTCGCCGGTTCGCAGTATTTT.

V usage is TRBV9 and J usage is TRBJ2-2; 13 bases agree with TRBD2. The ends lost 7 bases at V and 1 base at J; junction bases unmatched: 13. Germline loops: CDR1 SGDLS, CDR2 YYNGEE. This CDR3 comprises 19 residues. The CDR3 spells CASGIPRLAGGMNTGELFF. The DNA for the CDR3 is TGTGCCAGCGGAATCCCTAGACTAGCGGGAGGAATGAACACCGGGGAGCTGTTTTTT.

This sequence joins TRBV25-1 and TRBJ1-5, with D unresolved. CDR1 MGHDK and CDR2 SYGVNS come from the germline V gene. V lost 7 bases, J lost 2 bases, and 9 bases lay in between. The CDR3 spans 13 residues. Here the CDR3 DNA reads TGTGCCAGCACCGGGAGAGGCAATCAGCCCCAGCATTTT. As protein: CASTGRGNQPQHF.